This T cell receptor (beta chain) was documented in a study of T cell clones after liver transplantation (dated by TCRdb to about 2019). The study in broad terms: Samples were obtained from ITN030ST, a randomized trial in which withdrawal of immunosuppression was attempted within 2 years of liver transplantation. Donor-reactive T cell clones were identified by TCRbeta sequencing after a pre-transplant mixed lymphocyte reaction and then tracked in post-transplant blood. As an antigen-independent comparator for donor-reactive sequences, third party-reactive TCRbeta sequences were also identified from pre-transplant MLRs. Three of the eight recipients were HCV-positive; the others were transplanted for non-autoimmune, non-viral indications. No induction therapy was given to the subjects, and standard immunosuppression was administered until randomization at 12-24 months post-transplant. To count as tolerant, a recipient had to stay completely off immunosuppression for at least one year without liver enzymes climbing beyond twice the upper limit of normal. Blood samples were collected pre-transplant, pre-randomization before withdrawal, and post-randomization after either full withdrawal or failed withdrawal. A cohort of 8 liver transplant recipients was studied, of whom 3 were classified as tolerant and 5 as non-tolerant.

This clone has just one count. What antigen it recognizes has not been identified. Nothing much larger sits one base from this clone, and base qualities are not available. Points the paper makes about the study in general: In a couple of subjects, low numbers of available donor cells limited the measurable donor-reactive repertoire. Because no allograft tissue specimens were available, donor-reactive T cells may have migrated into the graft instead of being deleted. Circulating donor-reactive CD4 TCRbeta sequences fell significantly post-transplant in 5 of 8 subjects, irrespective of tolerance or HCV status. After accounting for repertoire turnover, donor-reactive detection was significantly reduced in 7 of 8 subjects for CD4 and 8 of 8 for CD8. The conclusions were preliminary, being limited by small, heterogeneous patient numbers and by non-standardized post-transplant time points. A greater decline was seen for donor-reactive sequences than for third party-reactive sequences, suggesting partial antigen-specific deletion unrelated to withdrawal success.

Measured from the cysteine to the phenylalanine, the CDR3 is 14 residues long. Only the CDR3 DNA stays, 42 bases, in frame from base 1. The junction shows trimming of 10 bases on V and 9 bases on J, and the gene matches do not reach 12 bases of it. CDR1 is given as SNHLY and CDR2 as FYNNEI, both from the germline V gene. High-throughput TCRbeta CDR3 sequencing of frozen genomic DNA was performed by immunoSEQ, including PCR amplification, mapping, bias correction and internal controls. Per the source publication's procedure: Only productive rearrangements were retained, and each unique TCRbeta sequence was defined by its CDR3 nucleotide sequence together with its V and J gene. A sequence counted as donor-reactive only if the sequence showed at least 5-fold expansion in CFSE-low cells compared with unstimulated pre-transplant cells and had a frequency of at least 0.01%. Per-subject minimum frequency thresholds, based on the lowest-template unstimulated sample, ensured at least 90% detection power. Jensen-Shannon divergence between the top 1000 TCRbeta sequences post- versus pre-transplant served as the measure of repertoire turnover. Two-sided Fisher's exact tests were used to test for changes in the detection of donor-reactive sequences. TCRdb took over this immuneACCESS table, retaining in-frame rearrangements with V and J assigned. Such tables are incomplete; in checked studies, under half of the missing clones stem from an unresolved V gene, and the remainder is unexplained. Clone size and V and J calls were adopted from that table, with D and trimming inferred from the DNA. Here the sample has about 20,000 clones; 65% to 85% occur a single time. Together, the top ten hold roughly 35% of the sample.

Unstimulated PBMCs, after thawing, were stained for CD3, CD4 and CD8 and then FACS-sorted into CD3+CD4+ and CD3+CD8+ populations. Each of the 8 studied subjects was randomized to immunosuppression withdrawal. The Qiagen DNeasy Blood and Tissue Kit was used to isolate genomic DNA. The rearranged segments are TRBV2 and TRBJ2-1; TRBD1 fits 10 bases in the junction. The specimen was CD8+ T cells from blood, collected around 4.5 years after liver transplant. The TCR comes from a human patient who received a liver transplant. Some T cells may have been brought in with the graft after a transplant. The CDR3 reads CAIAGTGDPSEQFF. The sequence in DNA is TGTGCCATCGCCGGGACAGGGGACCCAAGTGAGCAGTTCTTC.